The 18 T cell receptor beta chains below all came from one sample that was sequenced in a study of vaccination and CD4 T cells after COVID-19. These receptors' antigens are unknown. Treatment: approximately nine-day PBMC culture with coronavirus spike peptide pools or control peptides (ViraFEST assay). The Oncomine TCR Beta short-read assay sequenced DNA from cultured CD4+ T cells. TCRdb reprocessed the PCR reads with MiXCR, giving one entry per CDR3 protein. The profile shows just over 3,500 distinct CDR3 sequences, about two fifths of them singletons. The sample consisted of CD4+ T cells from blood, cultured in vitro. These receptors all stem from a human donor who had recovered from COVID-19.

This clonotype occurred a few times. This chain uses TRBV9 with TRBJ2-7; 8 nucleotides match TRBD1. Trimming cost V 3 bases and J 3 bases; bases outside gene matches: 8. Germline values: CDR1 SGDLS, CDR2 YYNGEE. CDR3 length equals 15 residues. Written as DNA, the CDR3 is TGTGCCAGCAGCGCCCACCCGGACAGGGACTACGAGCAGTACTTC. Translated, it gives CASSAHPDRDYEQYF.

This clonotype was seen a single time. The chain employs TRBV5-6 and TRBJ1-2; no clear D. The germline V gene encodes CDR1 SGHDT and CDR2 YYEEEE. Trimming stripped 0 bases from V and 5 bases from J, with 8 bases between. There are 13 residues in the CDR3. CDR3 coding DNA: TGTGCCAGCAGCTTGGGGTCGTCTTATGGCTACACCTTC. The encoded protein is CASSLGSSYGYTF.

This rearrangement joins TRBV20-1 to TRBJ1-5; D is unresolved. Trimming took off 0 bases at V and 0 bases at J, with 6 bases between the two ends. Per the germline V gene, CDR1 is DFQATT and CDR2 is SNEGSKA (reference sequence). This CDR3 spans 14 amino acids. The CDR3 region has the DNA TGCAGTGCTAGAGAGACATATAGCAATCAGCCCCAGCATTTT. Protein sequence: CSARETYSNQPQHF.

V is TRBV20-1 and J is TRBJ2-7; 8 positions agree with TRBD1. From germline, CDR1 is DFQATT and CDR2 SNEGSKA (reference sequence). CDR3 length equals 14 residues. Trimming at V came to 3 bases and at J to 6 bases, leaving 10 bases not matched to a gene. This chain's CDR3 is CSASLGTGGREQYF. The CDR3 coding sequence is TGCAGTGCTAGTTTGGGAACAGGGGGGCGCGAGCAGTACTTC.

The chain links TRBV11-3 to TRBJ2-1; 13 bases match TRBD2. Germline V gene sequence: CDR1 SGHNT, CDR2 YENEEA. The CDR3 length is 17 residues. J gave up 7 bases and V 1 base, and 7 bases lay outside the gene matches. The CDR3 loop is CASSLGPGLAGRNEQFF. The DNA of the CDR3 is TGTGCCAGCAGCTTAGGGCCGGGACTAGCGGGGAGGAATGAGCAGTTCTTC. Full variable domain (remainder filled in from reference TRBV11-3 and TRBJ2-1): EAGVVQSPRYKIIEKKQPVAFWCNPISGHNTLYWYLQNLGQGPELLIRYENEEAVDDSQLPKDRFSAERLKGVDSTLKIQPAELGDSAVYLCASSLGPGLAGRNEQFFGPGTRLTVL.

The CDR3 sequence: CASSFNTQETQYF. Here the CDR3 DNA reads TGCGCCAGCAGCTTCAACACCCAAGAGACCCAGTACTTC. This chain joins TRBV5-1 and TRBJ2-5, with D hard to call. The CDR3 sequence is 13 residues long. Germline CDR1 SGHRS, CDR2 YFSETQ. V was clipped by 2 bases and J by 1 base, with 6 bases between them.

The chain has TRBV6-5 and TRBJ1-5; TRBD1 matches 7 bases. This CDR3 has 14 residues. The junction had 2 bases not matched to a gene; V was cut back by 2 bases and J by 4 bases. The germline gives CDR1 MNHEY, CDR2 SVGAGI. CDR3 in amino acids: CASSYTQGNQPQHF. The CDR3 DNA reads TGTGCCAGCAGTTACACACAGGGGAATCAGCCCCAGCATTTT.

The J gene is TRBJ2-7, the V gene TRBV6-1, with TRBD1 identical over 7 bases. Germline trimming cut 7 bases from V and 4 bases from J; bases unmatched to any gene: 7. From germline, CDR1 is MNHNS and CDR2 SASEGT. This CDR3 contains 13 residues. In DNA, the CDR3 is TGTGCCAGCACCACACAGGGGAAGTACGAGCAGTACTTC. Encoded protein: CASTTQGKYEQYF.

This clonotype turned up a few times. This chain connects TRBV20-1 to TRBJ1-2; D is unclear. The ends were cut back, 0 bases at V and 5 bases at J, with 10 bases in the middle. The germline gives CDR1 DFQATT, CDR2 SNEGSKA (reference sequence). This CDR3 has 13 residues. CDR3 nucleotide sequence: TGCAGTGCTAGAGACCCCCTGGGATATGGCTACACCTTC. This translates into CSARDPLGYGYTF.

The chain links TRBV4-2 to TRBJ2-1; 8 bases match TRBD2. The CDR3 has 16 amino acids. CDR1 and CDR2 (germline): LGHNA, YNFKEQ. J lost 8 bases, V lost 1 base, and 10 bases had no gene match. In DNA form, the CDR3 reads TGTGCCAGCAGCCAAGTCGGGTCGGGGGGGCTTGATGAGCAGTTCTTC. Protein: CASSQVGSGGLDEQFF.

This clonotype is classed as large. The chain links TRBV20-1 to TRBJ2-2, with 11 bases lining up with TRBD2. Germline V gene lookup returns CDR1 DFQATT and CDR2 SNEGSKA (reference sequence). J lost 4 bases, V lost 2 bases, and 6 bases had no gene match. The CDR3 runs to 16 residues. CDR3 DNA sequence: TGCAGTGCTAGAACTACTAGCGGGGGTGGCACCGGGGAGCTGTTTTTT. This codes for CSARTTSGGGTGELFF.

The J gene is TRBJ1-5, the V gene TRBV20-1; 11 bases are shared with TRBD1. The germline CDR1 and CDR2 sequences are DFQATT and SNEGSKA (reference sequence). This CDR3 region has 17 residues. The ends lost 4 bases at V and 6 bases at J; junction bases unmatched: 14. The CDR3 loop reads CSATPGQGDVLGQPQHF. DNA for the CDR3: TGCAGTGCTACACCGGGACAGGGGGACGTTTTGGGTCAGCCCCAGCATTTT.

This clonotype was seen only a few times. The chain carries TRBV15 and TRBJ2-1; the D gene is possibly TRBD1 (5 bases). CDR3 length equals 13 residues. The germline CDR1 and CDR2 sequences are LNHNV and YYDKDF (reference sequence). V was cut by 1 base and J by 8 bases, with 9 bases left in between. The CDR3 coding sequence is TGTGCCACCAGCAGAGGACAGCGCCATGAGCAGTTCTTC. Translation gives CATSRGQRHEQFF.

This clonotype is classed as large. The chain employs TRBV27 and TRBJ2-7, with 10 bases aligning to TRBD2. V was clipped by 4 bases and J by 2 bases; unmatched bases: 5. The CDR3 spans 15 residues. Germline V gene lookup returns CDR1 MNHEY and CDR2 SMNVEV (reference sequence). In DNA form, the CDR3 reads TGTGCCAGCAGTTCCAGGACTAGCGGCCCCTACGAGCAGTACTTC. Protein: CASSSRTSGPYEQYF.

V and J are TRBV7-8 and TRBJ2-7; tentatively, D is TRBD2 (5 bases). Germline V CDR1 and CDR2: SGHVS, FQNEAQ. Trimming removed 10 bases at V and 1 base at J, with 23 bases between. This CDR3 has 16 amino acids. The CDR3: CATGKGADETSYEQYF. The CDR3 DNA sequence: TGTGCCACGGGTAAGGGAGCGGACGAAACGTCCTACGAGCAGTACTTC.

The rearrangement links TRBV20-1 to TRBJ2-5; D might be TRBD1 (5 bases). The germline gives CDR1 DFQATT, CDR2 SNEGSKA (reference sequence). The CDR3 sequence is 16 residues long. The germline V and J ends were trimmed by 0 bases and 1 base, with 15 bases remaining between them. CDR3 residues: CSARDSRRRVQETQYF. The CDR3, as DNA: TGCAGTGCTAGAGATAGTCGCCGCAGGGTCCAAGAGACCCAGTACTTC.

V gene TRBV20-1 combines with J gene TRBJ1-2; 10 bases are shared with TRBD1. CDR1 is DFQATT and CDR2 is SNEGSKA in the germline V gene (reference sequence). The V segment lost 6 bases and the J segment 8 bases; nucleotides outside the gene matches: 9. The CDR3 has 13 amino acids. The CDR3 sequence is CSARIDRGQGYTF. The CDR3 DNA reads TGCAGTGCGCGAATAGACAGGGGGCAGGGCTACACCTTC.

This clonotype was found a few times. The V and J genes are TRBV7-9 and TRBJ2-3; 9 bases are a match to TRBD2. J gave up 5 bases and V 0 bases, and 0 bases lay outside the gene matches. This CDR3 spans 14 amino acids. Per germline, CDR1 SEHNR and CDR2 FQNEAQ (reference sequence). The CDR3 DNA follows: TGTGCCAGCAGCTTAGCTAGCGGGAGAGATACGCAGTATTTT. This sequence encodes CASSLASGRDTQYF.